The rows below give T cell receptor beta chains drawn from one sample of a study of cytomegalovirus exposure and HLA in healthy donors. The table came from immunoSEQ multiplex PCR; TCRdb's copy has only in-frame clones and leaves some out. The sample yields over 150,000 clones, around 85% seen once. Source material: PBMCs. The receptors originated from a man in his forties in good health and CMV-seronegative. The conserved cysteine and the conserved F or W are not part of the CDR3 here. Each record gives: clone size, J gene, V gene, CDR3 protein. The size field is filled for only some rows; it gives once, few, many or a size class.

abundance: NA; j_gene: TRBJ1-2; v_gene: TRBV28; CDR3aa: ASSLRGQRSGT
abundance: NA; j_gene: TRBJ2-1; v_gene: TRBV5-1; CDR3aa: ASSPRTGIDEQF
abundance: NA; j_gene: TRBJ2-7; v_gene: TRBV28; CDR3aa: ASSLAGYEQY
abundance: NA; j_gene: TRBJ1-1; v_gene: TRBV30; CDR3aa: AWSVWGTALNTEAF
abundance: NA; j_gene: TRBJ2-7; v_gene: TRBV5-1; CDR3aa: ASSLGTGVAYEQY
abundance: once; j_gene: TRBJ2-3; v_gene: TRBV27; CDR3aa: ASSLRQGLYADTQY
abundance: NA; j_gene: TRBJ1-4; v_gene: TRBV4-1; CDR3aa: ASSQGLTGGYEKLF
abundance: once; j_gene: TRBJ2-2; v_gene: TRBV19; CDR3aa: ASRQGQGGFGELF
abundance: NA; j_gene: TRBJ1-3; v_gene: TRBV6-6; CDR3aa: ASSSPGTGTGNTIY
abundance: NA; j_gene: TRBJ1-4; v_gene: TRBV9; CDR3aa: ASSVLGGSGEKLF
abundance: NA; j_gene: TRBJ1-4; v_gene: TRBV11-2; CDR3aa: ASSQGSEKLF
abundance: NA; j_gene: TRBJ1-3; v_gene: TRBV5-5; CDR3aa: ASSRISSGNTIY
abundance: NA; j_gene: TRBJ1-2; v_gene: TRBV9; CDR3aa: ASSVANSLYGYT
abundance: NA; j_gene: TRBJ2-5; v_gene: TRBV9; CDR3aa: ASSDGEETQY
abundance: NA; j_gene: TRBJ1-5; v_gene: TRBV2; CDR3aa: ASSEQGLDNQPQH
abundance: NA; j_gene: TRBJ2-5; v_gene: TRBV4-3; CDR3aa: ASSQDRSWGETQY
abundance: few; j_gene: TRBJ2-2; v_gene: TRBV7-9; CDR3aa: ASRADRLITGELF
abundance: few; j_gene: TRBJ2-3; v_gene: TRBV7-2; CDR3aa: ASSPSGGGGKQY
abundance: NA; j_gene: TRBJ1-2; v_gene: TRBV7-2; CDR3aa: ASSPQGRSGYT
abundance: NA; j_gene: TRBJ2-7; v_gene: TRBV5-1; CDR3aa: ASHLGQGTEQY
abundance: NA; j_gene: TRBJ2-5; v_gene: TRBV30; CDR3aa: AWSPQGKTQY
abundance: few; j_gene: TRBJ1-6; v_gene: TRBV6-1; CDR3aa: ASSAGLLRNSPLH
abundance: NA; j_gene: TRBJ1-5; v_gene: TRBV5-6; CDR3aa: ASSLLRDNQPQH
abundance: NA; j_gene: TRBJ2-3; v_gene: TRBV5-1; CDR3aa: ASSGGLVSDTQY
abundance: NA; j_gene: TRBJ2-2; v_gene: TRBV7-6; CDR3aa: ASSFAEGGVNTGELF
abundance: NA; j_gene: TRBJ2-1; v_gene: TRBV7-3; CDR3aa: ASSRRSSGEQF
abundance: NA; j_gene: TRBJ2-1; v_gene: TRBV30; CDR3aa: AWGAWEDEQF
abundance: NA; j_gene: TRBJ1-2; v_gene: TRBV6-4; CDR3aa: ASSPGQGISYGYT
abundance: NA; j_gene: TRBJ2-5; v_gene: TRBV7-3; CDR3aa: ASSLLGGQETQY
abundance: NA; j_gene: TRBJ2-3; v_gene: TRBV7-6; CDR3aa: ASSLGDRGAATDTQY
abundance: NA; j_gene: TRBJ2-5; v_gene: TRBV30; CDR3aa: AWSAAGGIQETQY
abundance: NA; j_gene: TRBJ2-3; v_gene: TRBV7-3; CDR3aa: ASSLSGKRDTQY
abundance: NA; j_gene: TRBJ2-2; v_gene: TRBV6-5; CDR3aa: ASSYSGLSGGELF
abundance: NA; j_gene: TRBJ2-7; v_gene: TRBV11-2; CDR3aa: ASSAETFYEQY
abundance: few; j_gene: TRBJ2-3; v_gene: TRBV7-8; CDR3aa: ASSLVREDTQY
abundance: few; j_gene: TRBJ2-7; v_gene: TRBV6-5; CDR3aa: ASSLRQGKHEQY
abundance: NA; j_gene: TRBJ1-3; v_gene: TRBV6-5; CDR3aa: ASSSGGNTIY
abundance: NA; j_gene: TRBJ1-2; v_gene: TRBV6-6; CDR3aa: ASTADRGYGYT
abundance: NA; j_gene: TRBJ2-7; v_gene: TRBV6-1; CDR3aa: ASSDQRGYEQY
abundance: NA; j_gene: TRBJ2-1; v_gene: TRBV15; CDR3aa: ATSSEEADEQF
abundance: NA; j_gene: TRBJ2-5; v_gene: TRBV6-1; CDR3aa: ASSEGWGLGETQY
abundance: NA; j_gene: TRBJ2-3; v_gene: TRBV5-1; CDR3aa: ASSSRGAEGDTQY
abundance: NA; j_gene: TRBJ1-2; v_gene: TRBV7-2; CDR3aa: ASSPSGQGYGYT
abundance: NA; j_gene: TRBJ2-3; v_gene: TRBV6-1; CDR3aa: ASSEGRTSGGDTDTQY
abundance: NA; j_gene: TRBJ2-5; v_gene: TRBV27; CDR3aa: ASCRAGEETQY
abundance: once; j_gene: TRBJ2-7; v_gene: TRBV2; CDR3aa: ASSVERGPMGEQY
abundance: NA; j_gene: TRBJ1-6; v_gene: TRBV5-4; CDR3aa: ASSLGGGTGNSPLH
abundance: once; j_gene: TRBJ2-7; v_gene: TRBV25-1; CDR3aa: ASGVFLEQY
abundance: NA; j_gene: TRBJ2-2; v_gene: TRBV5-1; CDR3aa: ASSLATGGSRPGELF
abundance: NA; j_gene: TRBJ2-4; v_gene: TRBV25-1; CDR3aa: ARQIAGGLAKNIQY
abundance: NA; j_gene: TRBJ1-2; v_gene: TRBV6-5; CDR3aa: ASSFHFSGIGYGYT
abundance: NA; j_gene: TRBJ2-7; v_gene: TRBV7-9; CDR3aa: AIRQLSSYEQY
abundance: NA; j_gene: TRBJ2-7; v_gene: TRBV7-2; CDR3aa: ASSLQTSHEQY
abundance: NA; j_gene: TRBJ1-2; v_gene: TRBV5-1; CDR3aa: ASSGGQNYGYT
abundance: few; j_gene: TRBJ2-7; v_gene: TRBV5-6; CDR3aa: ASSRDRGPYEQY
abundance: NA; j_gene: TRBJ2-5; v_gene: TRBV5-5; CDR3aa: ASSFPGQGLETQY
abundance: NA; j_gene: TRBJ2-3; v_gene: TRBV4-2; CDR3aa: ASSQEIRTSTDTQY
abundance: NA; j_gene: TRBJ2-5; v_gene: TRBV4-2; CDR3aa: ASSQEGAGAQGETQY
abundance: NA; j_gene: TRBJ2-7; v_gene: TRBV6-5; CDR3aa: ASSYRFGQYEQY
abundance: NA; j_gene: TRBJ2-2; v_gene: TRBV10-1; CDR3aa: ASSRTNTGELF